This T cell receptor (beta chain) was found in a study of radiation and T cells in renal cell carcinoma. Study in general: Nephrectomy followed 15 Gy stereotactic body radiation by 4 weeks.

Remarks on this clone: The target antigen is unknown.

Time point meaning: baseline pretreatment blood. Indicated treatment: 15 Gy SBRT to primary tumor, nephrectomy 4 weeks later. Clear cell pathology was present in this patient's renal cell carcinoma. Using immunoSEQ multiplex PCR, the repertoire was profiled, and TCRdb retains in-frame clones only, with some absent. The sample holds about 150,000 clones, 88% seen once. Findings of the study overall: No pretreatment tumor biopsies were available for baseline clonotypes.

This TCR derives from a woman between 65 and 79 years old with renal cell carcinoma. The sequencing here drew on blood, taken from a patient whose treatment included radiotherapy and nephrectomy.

The CDR3 DNA is TGCAGCGTTTTAAGGACAGGCATGAACACTGAAGCTTTCTTT. Translated: CSVLRTGMNTEAFF. This chain connects TRBV29-1 to TRBJ1-1; TRBD1 agrees at 7 bases. The ends lost 5 bases at V and 0 bases at J; junction bases unmatched: 6. Germline V gene lookup returns CDR1 SQVTM and CDR2 ANQGSEA. This CDR3 is 14 amino acids long.